A single sample gave rise to the 13 T cell receptor beta chains below, sequenced in a study of blood T cell repertoires in COVID-19. Method: immunoSEQ multiplex PCR; TCRdb's copy keeps in-frame clones and lacks some. The sample carries 75,000 to 85,000 clones, more than 75% recorded once. The sequenced sample consisted of peripheral blood. The receptors stem from a man aged 55 to 69 with COVID-19, enrolled during active disease.

The genes are TRBV19 and TRBJ2-2; 12 bases agree with TRBD2. There are 16 residues in the CDR3. After removal of 6 bases from V and 6 bases from J, the junction contained 8 bases not matched to a gene. Germline-derived CDR1 and CDR2 are LNHDA and SQIVND (reference sequence). The CDR3 bases are TGTGCCAGTAGCGCAGGACTAGCGGGATTCGCCGGGGAGCTGTTTTTT. Protein product: CASSAGLAGFAGELFF.

This chain links TRBV5-6 with TRBJ1-6, with 9 bases fitting TRBD1. This CDR3 is 17 amino acids long. The J segment lost 1 base and the V segment lost 2 bases, leaving 4 bases of the junction unmatched. CDR1 and CDR2 from the germline V gene are SGHDT and YYEEEE. CDR3 loop: CASSFGTGFSYNSPLHF. The CDR3 region has the DNA TGTGCCAGCAGCTTCGGGACAGGGTTTTCCTATAATTCACCCCTCCACTTT.

The chain uses TRBV12-5 and TRBJ2-3; D unresolved. V was pared by 3 bases and J by 8 bases, with 3 bases between. The CDR3 is 10 amino acids. Per germline, CDR1 LGHNT and CDR2 FRNRAP. CDR3 nucleotide sequence: TGTGCTAGTGGTTTCGGTACGCAGTATTTT. This encodes CASGFGTQYF.

The V and J genes are TRBV9 and TRBJ1-4, with D maybe TRBD1 (5 bases). Germline CDR1 SGDLS, CDR2 YYNGEE. V was clipped by 4 bases and J by 8 bases, with 30 bases between them. This CDR3 is 19 amino acids long. For the CDR3, the DNA is TGTGCCAGCAGCTCGCCTTTCGGGACTGATGAATTGAACCGAGAAAAACTGTTTTTT. This encodes CASSSPFGTDELNREKLFF.

The rearrangement links TRBV5-1 to TRBJ1-6, with 9 bases fitting TRBD1. This CDR3 region has 16 residues. In germline, CDR1 is SGHRS, CDR2 YFSETQ. The V segment lost 4 bases and the J segment 3 bases; nucleotides outside the gene matches: 5. CDR3 loop: CASSLGQGIYNSPLHF. The CDR3 DNA sequence: TGCGCCAGCAGCCTAGGACAGGGGATCTATAATTCACCCCTCCACTTT.

This chain uses TRBV3-1 (or the pseudogene TRBV3-2) with TRBJ1-2; the match to TRBD1 covers 12 bases. This CDR3 contains 17 residues. Looked up from germline, CDR1 is LGHDT and CDR2 is YNNKEL (reference sequence). With 1 base clipped from V and 7 bases from J, the junction kept 10 bases outside the gene matches. CDR3 sequence reads: CASSQVISGTGGGGYTF. The CDR3 bases are TGTGCCAGCAGCCAAGTAATCTCTGGGACAGGGGGCGGTGGCTACACCTTC.

J is TRBJ2-3 and V is TRBV15, with 10 positions matching TRBD2. The length of the CDR3 is 16 residues. J lost 1 base, V lost 0 bases, and 1 base had no gene match. Germline CDR1 LNHNV, CDR2 YYDKDF (reference sequence). The CDR3, as DNA: TGTGCCACCAGCAGAGATCTAGCGGGGGGCACAGATACGCAGTATTTT. Amino acids: CATSRDLAGGTDTQYF.

This clone appeared once. CDR3 loop: CASSLSAGGDGYTF. CDR3 coding DNA: TGCGCCAGCAGCTTGTCGGCAGGGGGCGATGGCTACACCTTC. The chain combines TRBV5-1 with TRBJ1-2, with TRBD1 matching 8 bases. Trimming at V came to 1 base and at J to 6 bases, leaving 5 bases not matched to a gene. The CDR3 runs to 14 residues. Per the germline V gene, CDR1 is SGHRS and CDR2 is YFSETQ.

CDR3 bases: TGCGCCAGCAGCCAACGTCCCGGGACAGGGGCCCGGTACTCTGGAAACACCATATATTTT. This sequence encodes CASSQRPGTGARYSGNTIYF. The chain employs TRBV4-1 and TRBJ1-3, with 10 nucleotides matching TRBD1. This CDR3 is 20 amino acids long. CDR1 is MGHRA and CDR2 is YSYEKL in the germline V gene. After removal of 2 bases from V and 0 bases from J, the junction contained 13 bases not matched to a gene.

J is TRBJ1-4 and V is TRBV5-1, with 7 bases identical to TRBD1. J was trimmed by 6 bases and V by 5 bases; bases with no gene match: 10. Germline CDR1 and CDR2: SGHRS and YFSETQ. This CDR3 region has 15 residues. In DNA, the CDR3 is TGCGCCAGCAGTGAGCAGACAGACAGGGATGAAAAACTGTTTTTT. Amino acid sequence: CASSEQTDRDEKLFF. Full variable domain (remainder filled in from reference TRBV5-1 and TRBJ1-4): KAGVTQTPRYLIKTRGQQVTLSCSPISGHRSVSWYQQTPGQGLQFLFEYFSETQRNKGNFPGRFSGRQFSNSRSEMNVSTLELGDSALYLCASSEQTDRDEKLFFGSGTQLSVL.

The chain couples TRBV18 to TRBJ1-2; possibly TRBD1 for D (6 bases). Between the trimmed V and J ends, which lost 5 bases and 4 bases, there was a span of 11 bases. This CDR3 region has 13 residues. Germline loops: CDR1 KGHSH, CDR2 LQKENI. Written as DNA, the CDR3 is TGTGCCAGCTCAGCCAGGGGAACCTATGGCTACACCTTC. Amino acid sequence: CASSARGTYGYTF.

J is TRBJ1-2 and V is TRBV6-5; 8 bases align to TRBD1. Trimming at V came to 6 bases and at J to 3 bases, leaving 3 bases not matched to a gene. This CDR3 has 13 residues. The germline V gene has CDR1 MNHEY and CDR2 SVGAGI. The CDR3, as DNA: TGTGCCAGCAGCCAGACAGGGGACTATGGCTACACCTTC. Translating it yields CASSQTGDYGYTF.

The chain links TRBV21-1 to TRBJ2-7; the table's D gene call, TRBD2, was not cross checked with the DNA. TRBV21-1 is classified as a pseudogene. The CDR3 totals 17 residues. Here the CDR3 reads CASPPGLNTGWGYEQYF. In DNA form, the CDR3 reads TGTGCCAGTCCCCCGGGACTAAATACGGGGTGGGGCTACGAGCAGTACTTC.